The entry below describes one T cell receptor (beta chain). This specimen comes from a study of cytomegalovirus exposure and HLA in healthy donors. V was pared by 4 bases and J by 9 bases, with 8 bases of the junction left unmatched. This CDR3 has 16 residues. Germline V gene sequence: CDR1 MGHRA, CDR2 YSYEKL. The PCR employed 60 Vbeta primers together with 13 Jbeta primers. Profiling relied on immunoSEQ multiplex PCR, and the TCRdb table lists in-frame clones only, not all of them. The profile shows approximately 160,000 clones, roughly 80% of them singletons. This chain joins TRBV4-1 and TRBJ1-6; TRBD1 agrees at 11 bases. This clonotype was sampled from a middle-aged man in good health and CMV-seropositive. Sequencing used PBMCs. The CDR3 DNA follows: TGCGCCAGCAGCCCGGGACAGGGGGGGTCTTTTTCACCCCTCCACTTT. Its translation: CASSPGQGGSFSPLHF.